This is a list of T cell receptor beta chains from one sample in a study of T cells in Graves' hyperthyroidism and ophthalmopathy. TCRdb independently ran MiXCR on the multiplex PCR reads; one entry per CDR3 protein. The sample carries about 610,000 distinct CDR3 sequences, approximately 15% recorded once. The source material was blood. These receptors all stem from a woman aged 40 to 49 with Graves' ophthalmopathy. Both conserved end residues are part of each CDR3. The D gene is left open where the match is weak. Expanded clones are given a class, and other clones once, few, many or no size at all.

j_call: TRBJ1-1
v_call: TRBV29-1
d_call: .
clone_size: few
cdr3_nt: TGTACAACCTCGGACGTCAACACTGAAGCTTTCTTT
cdr3_aa: CTTSDVNTEAFF

j_call: TRBJ1-2
v_call: TRBV5-7
d_call: .
clone_size: many
cdr3_nt: TGTGCCAGCAGCTTGGACCCGGACGGAAACTATGGCTACACCTTC
cdr3_aa: CASSLDPDGNYGYTF

j_call: TRBJ1-3
v_call: TRBV12-3/TRBV12-4
d_call: TRBD1
clone_size: .
cdr3_nt: TGTGCCAGCAGTCGAGGACAGGGTTCTGGAAACACCATATATTTT
cdr3_aa: CASSRGQGSGNTIYF

j_call: TRBJ1-5
v_call: TRBV2
d_call: .
clone_size: few
cdr3_nt: TGTGCCAGCAGTCTCCGGGACGTTAGCAATCAGCCCCAGCATTTT
cdr3_aa: CASSLRDVSNQPQHF

j_call: TRBJ2-7
v_call: TRBV7-9
d_call: .
clone_size: many
cdr3_nt: TGTGCCAGCAGCTTACCCGGGAGTGGAGAGCAGTACTTC
cdr3_aa: CASSLPGSGEQYF

j_call: TRBJ2-7
v_call: TRBV12-3/TRBV12-4
d_call: .
clone_size: few
cdr3_nt: TGTGCCAGCAGTACCCTTGACACCTCCTACGAGCAGTACTTC
cdr3_aa: CASSTLDTSYEQYF

j_call: TRBJ2-3
v_call: TRBV7-2
d_call: TRBD2
clone_size: many
cdr3_nt: TGTGCCAGCAGCCCAGGACTAGCGGGAGCCGCAGATACGCAGTATTTT
cdr3_aa: CASSPGLAGAADTQYF

j_call: TRBJ2-6
v_call: TRBV15
d_call: .
clone_size: .
cdr3_nt: TGTGCCACCAGCAGAGGGACGGTAATGGCCAACGTCCTGACTTTC
cdr3_aa: CATSRGTVMANVLTF

j_call: TRBJ2-1
v_call: TRBV28
d_call: TRBD2
clone_size: many
cdr3_nt: TGTGCCAGCAGTTTGAAGGGACTAGCGGGAGCCTACAATGAGCAGTTCTTC
cdr3_aa: CASSLKGLAGAYNEQFF

j_call: TRBJ2-7
v_call: TRBV27
d_call: TRBD2
clone_size: many
cdr3_nt: TGTGCCAGCAGTTTACGGGCTAGCGGTCCTTTTATCGAGCAGTACTTC
cdr3_aa: CASSLRASGPFIEQYF

j_call: TRBJ2-7
v_call: TRBV15
d_call: TRBD1
clone_size: few
cdr3_nt: TGTGCCACCAGCAGACCCGCGAGGGGGCTCAACGAGCAGTACTTC
cdr3_aa: CATSRPARGLNEQYF

j_call: TRBJ2-7
v_call: TRBV28
d_call: TRBD1
clone_size: many
cdr3_nt: TGTGCCAGCAGTTTGGCCCCCGGGACAGGGAGTGGGGAGCAGTACTTC
cdr3_aa: CASSLAPGTGSGEQYF

j_call: TRBJ2-4
v_call: TRBV11-2
d_call: TRBD2
clone_size: many
cdr3_nt: TGTGCCAGCAGCCTCCCCCGGGGCGGGAGGAGCGGAGGAAACATTCAGTACTTC
cdr3_aa: CASSLPRGGRSGGNIQYF

j_call: TRBJ2-7
v_call: TRBV28
d_call: TRBD2
clone_size: .
cdr3_nt: TGTGCCAGCAGTTTTTATAGCGGGAGAAAAAACGAGCAGTACTTC
cdr3_aa: CASSFYSGRKNEQYF

j_call: TRBJ1-2
v_call: TRBV7-9
d_call: TRBD1
clone_size: few
cdr3_nt: TGTGCCAGCAGCTTTGACAGGGCCTCATACACCTTC
cdr3_aa: CASSFDRASYTF

j_call: TRBJ2-3
v_call: TRBV4-2
d_call: TRBD2
clone_size: many
cdr3_nt: TGTGCCAGCAGCCAAGAAGGCGGGGGCGGGGGGGCCCCAGATACGCAGTATTTT
cdr3_aa: CASSQEGGGGGAPDTQYF

j_call: TRBJ2-1
v_call: TRBV11-2
d_call: .
clone_size: many
cdr3_nt: TGTGCCAGCAGCTTTTTGGGAGTCGACAATGAGCAGTTCTTC
cdr3_aa: CASSFLGVDNEQFF

j_call: TRBJ1-3
v_call: TRBV2
d_call: .
clone_size: .
cdr3_nt: TGTGCCAGCAGTGAGGGGAATAGAAACACCATATATTTT
cdr3_aa: CASSEGNRNTIYF

j_call: TRBJ1-2
v_call: TRBV29-1
d_call: .
clone_size: few
cdr3_nt: TGCAGCGTCCAGGGAAGCTATGGCTACACCTTC
cdr3_aa: CSVQGSYGYTF

j_call: TRBJ2-7
v_call: TRBV5-1
d_call: .
clone_size: .
cdr3_nt: TGCGCCAGCAGCGATGCGAATTACGAGCAGTACTTC
cdr3_aa: CASSDANYEQYF

j_call: TRBJ2-2
v_call: TRBV28
d_call: .
clone_size: few
cdr3_nt: TGTGCCAGCAGTTTTATGAGCACCGGGGAGCTGTTTTTT
cdr3_aa: CASSFMSTGELFF

j_call: TRBJ1-6
v_call: TRBV2
d_call: .
clone_size: many
cdr3_nt: TGTGCCAGCAGAGCGCCTGTTTCACCCCTCCACTTT
cdr3_aa: CASRAPVSPLHF

j_call: TRBJ2-3
v_call: TRBV5-1
d_call: .
clone_size: .
cdr3_nt: TGCGCCAGCAGCTTGGCCCCCTCATTGGATACGCAGTATTTT
cdr3_aa: CASSLAPSLDTQYF

j_call: TRBJ2-4
v_call: TRBV6-2/TRBV6-3
d_call: TRBD2
clone_size: .
cdr3_nt: TGTGCCAGCTCCCTGGGAGGGCCCGCCAAAAACATTCAGTACTTC
cdr3_aa: CASSLGGPAKNIQYF

j_call: TRBJ2-3
v_call: TRBV18
d_call: .
clone_size: few
cdr3_nt: TGTGCCAGCTCACCACCGGCGACCACAGATACGCAGTATTTT
cdr3_aa: CASSPPATTDTQYF

j_call: TRBJ1-2
v_call: TRBV20-1
d_call: TRBD1
clone_size: many
cdr3_nt: TGCAGTGCATATAACCCGGGACAGGACTATGGCTACACCTTC
cdr3_aa: CSAYNPGQDYGYTF

j_call: TRBJ1-1
v_call: TRBV5-1
d_call: .
clone_size: many
cdr3_nt: TGCGCCAGCAGCTTGGGCGGCCACACTGAAGCTTTCTTT
cdr3_aa: CASSLGGHTEAFF

j_call: TRBJ2-7
v_call: TRBV29-1
d_call: TRBD1
clone_size: .
cdr3_nt: TGCAGCGTTAGGACAGGGGGTTCCTACGAGCAGTACTTC
cdr3_aa: CSVRTGGSYEQYF

j_call: TRBJ2-7
v_call: TRBV20-1
d_call: .
clone_size: few
cdr3_nt: TGCAGTGCTAGCGAACAGGGTTCCTACGAGCAGTACTTC
cdr3_aa: CSASEQGSYEQYF

j_call: TRBJ2-1
v_call: TRBV7-9
d_call: TRBD2
clone_size: few
cdr3_nt: TGTGCCAGCAGTCGGGCGGGAGTCTCCTACAATGAGCAGTTCTTC
cdr3_aa: CASSRAGVSYNEQFF